This TCR beta chain comes out of a study of T cell repertoires in cytomegalovirus infection. MiXCR, run by TCRdb on the reads, gives a single entry per CDR3 protein. The top ten clones hold roughly 14% of a sample with more than 300,000 distinct CDR3 sequences, about 34% of them seen once. A remark on this clonotype: What it binds is unknown.

This CDR3 has 15 residues. V was cut by 0 bases and J by 8 bases, with 14 bases left in between. The germline CDR1 and CDR2 sequences are LGHNA and YNFKEQ. The chain couples TRBV4-2 to TRBJ2-1, with D possibly matching TRBD1 (5 bases). The sequence was obtained from a human donor in good health (CMV status not recorded). Some clones in this sample may be carry-over from other donors' samples. Sample: cultured PBMCs, taken from culture after CMV antigen stimulation. This CDR3 reads CASSQERGGSDEQFF. The DNA for the CDR3 is TGTGCCAGCAGCCAAGAAAGGGGTGGTTCCGATGAGCAGTTCTTC.